This TCR beta chain stems from a study of shared clonotypes between healthy human individuals. General study points: Blood was the only sampled material, and tissue repertoires likely differ.

Every contributor of samples was a Caucasian grown-up residing in Nashville, Tennessee. Replicate PCRs were loaded with 250 to 350 ng DNA from unsorted PBMC, about 30,000 T cell genomes. Some clones are missing from TCRdb's copy, which holds only in-frame ones; the method was immunoSEQ multiplex PCR. The sample records roughly 500,000 clones, roughly 80% being singletons. CDR3 length: 15 amino acids. J was trimmed by 7 bases and V by 6 bases; bases with no gene match: 16. CDR1 is SGDLS and CDR2 is YYNGEE in the germline V gene. Details on this clone: What it binds is not known.

The clonotype was recovered from a woman aged 40 to 55 in good health. Some clones in this sample may be carry-over from other donors' samples. The gene calls are TRBV9 and TRBJ2-7, with 7 bases matching TRBD2. Sequencing used PBMCs. Here the CDR3 DNA reads TGTGCCAGCACCCCATCGCTAGCGGAGGGCGGAGAGCAGTACTTC. Translation gives CASTPSLAEGGEQYF.